These 30 T cell receptor beta chains came from one sample sequenced in a study of beta chain features in type 1 diabetes. Reverse transcription of all isolated RNA meant that expressed TCRB transcripts were sequenced. Assay used: immunoSEQ multiplex PCR; TCRdb lists only in-frame clones, some missing. This table has hundreds of thousands of clones, around 15% appearing once. These receptors have no identified antigens. Study results and limitations: Shorter TCRB CDR3s, moderately but significantly so, were found in Type 1 diabetes patients in all four CD4+ subsets.

Sequenced material: naive CD4+ T cells from blood. All receptors come from a man aged 18 to 35 with type 1 diabetes.

This sequence joins TRBV9 and TRBJ2-3; 8 bases align to TRBD2. The CDR3 runs to 15 residues. The germline CDR1 and CDR2 sequences are SGDLS and YYNGEE. The ends lost 3 bases at V and 8 bases at J; junction bases unmatched: 11. CDR3 DNA sequence: TGTGCCAGCAGCGCCAATCTAGGGACTAGGAGTACGCAGTATTTT. Its translation: CASSANLGTRSTQYF.

The V call is TRBV20-1, the J call TRBJ1-6; D call uncertain. CDR3 length: 10 residues. Germline CDR1 DFQATT, CDR2 SNEGSKA (reference sequence). The germline V and J ends were trimmed by 3 bases and 11 bases, with 5 bases remaining between them. Here the CDR3 reads CSASVPPLHF. CDR3 nucleotides: TGCAGTGCTAGTGTCCCACCCCTCCACTTT.

The V call is TRBV9, the J call TRBJ2-1; 10 nucleotides match TRBD2. Germline CDR1 reads SGDLS; CDR2 reads YYNGEE. The ends lost 4 bases at V and 8 bases at J; junction bases unmatched: 6. CDR3 length: 14 residues. Here the CDR3 reads CASSSPAGGDEQFF. CDR3 in DNA: TGTGCCAGCAGCTCTCCAGCGGGAGGGGATGAGCAGTTCTTC.

This chain links TRBV6-5 with TRBJ1-1; 8 bases align to TRBD1. This CDR3 has 16 residues. Germline V gene data show CDR1 as MNHEY and CDR2 as SVGAGI. With 2 bases clipped from V and 5 bases from J, the junction kept 10 bases outside the gene matches. CDR3 in DNA: TGTGCCAGCAGTTACCACCCTGGACAGGGACTTACTGAAGCTTTCTTT. It encodes CASSYHPGQGLTEAFF.

The chain uses TRBV30 and TRBJ2-1; 9 bases align to TRBD1. The germline gives CDR1 GTSNPN, CDR2 SVGIG (reference sequence). V trimming: 2 bases; J trimming: 8 bases; junction bases outside the gene matches: 13. CDR3 length: 16 amino acids. CDR3 protein: CAWSRGWDRASHEQFF. As DNA, the CDR3 is TGTGCCTGGAGTCGGGGTTGGGACAGGGCGTCTCATGAGCAGTTCTTC.

This clone was seen more than once but under ten times. The rearrangement joins TRBV6-6 to TRBJ2-6; TRBD2 might be the D (7 bases). Germline-derived CDR1 and CDR2 are MNHNY and SVGAGI (reference sequence). With 7 bases removed from V and 19 bases from J, the gap between germline ends came to 17 bases. The CDR3 loop spans 11 amino acids. DNA for the CDR3: TGTGCCAGCATCCACAGGGAGGGTTATACTTTC. Translated, it gives CASIHREGYTF.

The rearrangement links TRBV19 to TRBJ2-7, with D maybe TRBD2 (6 bases). Germline V gives CDR1 LNHDA, CDR2 SQIVND (reference sequence). CDR3 length: 14 amino acids. The V and J ends lost 3 bases and 2 bases respectively, with 11 bases between them. As DNA, the CDR3 is TGTGCCAGTAGTATTATGGCGGGAACCTACGAGCAGTACTTC. Amino acid sequence: CASSIMAGTYEQYF.

The CDR3, as DNA: TGTGCCAGCAGCCCACGGGACAGGGCTGGGGCCAACGTCCTGACTTTC. Translating it yields CASSPRDRAGANVLTF. The chain couples TRBV4-2 to TRBJ2-6, with 9 positions matching TRBD1. V lost 4 bases to trimming and J lost 2 bases; unmatched junction nucleotides: 3. This CDR3 is built from 16 residues. Per the germline V gene, CDR1 is LGHNA and CDR2 is YNFKEQ.

This clone has more than one count but fewer than ten. V and J are TRBV9 and TRBJ2-5; TRBD2 might be the D (7 bases). Germline CDR1 reads SGDLS; CDR2 reads YYNGEE. The CDR3 length is 16 residues. The V end lost 4 bases, the J end lost 5 bases, and 21 bases lay between the germline ends. The CDR3 loop is CASSFGEGVFGETQYF. The CDR3 region has the DNA TGTGCCAGCAGCTTTGGGGAGGGGGTCTTCGGGGAGACCCAGTACTTC.

The chain employs TRBV4-2 and TRBJ2-7, with D perhaps matching TRBD2 (5 bases). The V gene's germline CDR1 is LGHNA and CDR2 YNFKEQ. V gave up 1 base and J gave up 0 bases, with 13 bases separating them. The CDR3 is 16 amino acids. The chain's CDR3 is CASSQVGEGFSYEQYF. CDR3 bases: TGTGCCAGCAGCCAAGTTGGAGAGGGTTTCTCCTACGAGCAGTACTTC.

This clone has more than one count but fewer than ten. The rearrangement uses TRBV29-1 and TRBJ1-2; D might be TRBD1 (5 bases). Between the trimmed V and J ends, which lost 4 bases and 0 bases, there was a span of 12 bases. This CDR3 comprises 14 residues. Germline lookup yields CDR1 SQVTM and CDR2 ANQGSEA. CDR3 DNA sequence: TGCAGCGTTGGTACAGGCCTAACTAACTATGGCTACACCTTC. Its protein product is CSVGTGLTNYGYTF.

A remark on this clone: The junction shows a germline mismatch at one end, possibly a read error. The V and J genes are TRBV11-2 and TRBJ2-7; D gene unclear. Germline V CDR1 and CDR2: SGHAT, FQNNGV. The CDR3 runs to 12 residues. DNA of the CDR3: TGTGCCAGCAGCGTTCGACACGGCCGGACGGACTTC. This encodes CASSVRHGRTDF.

There are a few counts of this clone. This chain uses TRBV5-1 with TRBJ1-2; possible D gene TRBD1, 6 bases. The V gene lost 2 bases and the J gene lost 4 bases, with 12 bases spanning the gap. Germline V CDR1 and CDR2: SGHRS, YFSETQ. The CDR3 consists of 14 residues. CDR3 in amino acids: CASSFSDSTYGYTF. As DNA, the CDR3 is TGCGCCAGCAGCTTCTCGGACAGTACCTATGGCTACACCTTC.

This clone was detected a few times. This chain uses TRBV7-3 with TRBJ2-1; no clear D gene. This CDR3 contains 14 residues. V gave up 4 bases and J gave up 2 bases, with 9 bases separating them. Germline CDR1 SGHTA, CDR2 FQGTGA. CDR3: CASSSTPTYNEQFF. DNA for the CDR3: TGTGCCAGCAGCTCGACTCCTACCTACAATGAGCAGTTCTTC.

This clone was counted only a few times. V is TRBV5-1 and J is TRBJ2-3; TRBD2 matches at 12 bases. Unmatched junction bases numbered 3, after V lost 2 bases and J lost 8 bases. The length of the CDR3 is 14 residues. Per the germline V gene, CDR1 is SGHRS and CDR2 is YFSETQ. The CDR3 nucleotides read TGCGCCAGCAGCTTCGGGACTAGCGGGCCTACGCAGTATTTT. Its translation: CASSFGTSGPTQYF.

This clone has a handful of counts. V usage is TRBV4-1 and J usage is TRBJ1-2; D perhaps matches TRBD1 (5 bases). Trimming removed 3 bases at V and 9 bases at J, with 11 bases between. The germline V gene encodes CDR1 MGHRA and CDR2 YSYEKL. The CDR3 runs to 12 residues. CDR3 nucleotide sequence: TGCGCCAGCAGCCACGAGGGACTGAGCTACACCTTC. It encodes CASSHEGLSYTF.

This clone was counted between two and nine times. The chain has TRBV2 and TRBJ2-1; D uncertain. V lost 7 bases and J 8 bases, leaving 18 bases between the germline ends. The CDR3 spans 14 residues. Per the germline V gene, CDR1 is SNHLY and CDR2 is FYNNEI. Here the CDR3 reads CASKVIASSDEQFF. The CDR3 coding sequence is TGTGCCAGCAAGGTCATCGCCTCAAGCGATGAGCAGTTCTTC.

This clone turned up a few times. The V call is TRBV29-1, the J call TRBJ2-1; 14 positions agree with TRBD2. The germline gives CDR1 SQVTM, CDR2 ANQGSEA. V dropped 4 bases and J dropped 7; count of bases not matched to a gene: 6. The CDR3 sequence is 15 residues long. The CDR3 DNA reads TGCAGCGTTGGTATTGGACTAGCGGGAGGAAATGAGCAGTTCTTC. Translation: CSVGIGLAGGNEQFF.

This clone has more than one count but fewer than ten. This chain connects TRBV7-2 to TRBJ1-2, with D tentatively TRBD1 (5 bases). The V and J ends lost 4 bases and 4 bases respectively, with 16 bases between them. The CDR3 is 15 amino acids. Germline CDR1 is SGHTA and CDR2 is FQGNSA. CDR3 sequence (DNA): TGTGCCAGCAGCTCTAGGGTAGGGGAGGGCTATGGCTACACCTTC. Residues: CASSSRVGEGYGYTF.

DNA for the CDR3: TGCGCCAGCAGTTGTGTCACCGGGGAGCTGTTTTTT. Translation gives CASSCVTGELFF. The rearrangement uses TRBV23-1 and TRBJ2-2; no clear D. TRBV23-1 is treated as an ORF (open reading frame) with a function not yet certain. The CDR3 loop spans 12 amino acids. The V end was cut by 5 bases, the J end by 4 bases, with 5 bases between.

This chain uses TRBV7-3 with TRBJ2-1; the match to TRBD2 covers 8 bases. This CDR3 has 16 residues. V was pared by 4 bases and J by 3 bases, with 8 bases of the junction left unmatched. Germline CDR1 is SGHTA and CDR2 is FQGTGA. The CDR3 region has the DNA TGTGCCAGCAGCTCCCCTACTAGCGGAGGCTACAATGAGCAGTTCTTC. Amino acids: CASSSPTSGGYNEQFF.

This clone has just a few counts. The gene calls are TRBV29-1 and TRBJ1-1, with 7 bases aligning to TRBD1. Trimming took 0 bases from V and 4 from J; bases not matched to a gene: 2. Germline V gives CDR1 SQVTM, CDR2 ANQGSEA. The length of the CDR3 is 13 residues. The CDR3 sequence is CSVEDRTGTEAFF. For the CDR3, the DNA is TGCAGCGTTGAAGATCGGACAGGCACTGAAGCTTTCTTT.

This sequence joins TRBV4-3 and TRBJ2-7; possibly TRBD1 or TRBD2 for D (6 bases each). Per germline, CDR1 LGHNA and CDR2 YSLEER. The germline V and J ends were trimmed by 4 bases and 5 bases, with 12 bases remaining between them. The CDR3 has 13 amino acids. The CDR3 loop reads CASSRTEGDEQYF. CDR3 DNA sequence: TGCGCCAGCAGCCGGACGGAGGGGGACGAGCAGTACTTC.

The chain has TRBV6-1 and TRBJ1-5, with D perhaps matching TRBD1 (6 bases). V was clipped by 4 bases and J by 5 bases, with 12 bases between them. CDR3 size: 14 residues. In germline, CDR1 is MNHNS, CDR2 SASEGT. CDR3 region: CASSASDRYQPQHF. CDR3 in DNA: TGTGCCAGCAGTGCCTCCGACAGGTATCAGCCCCAGCATTTT.

Points on this clone: A much more abundant neighbour one base away suggests this may be a read error. The chain carries TRBV7-9 and TRBJ2-3; no clear D gene. Germline assignment: CDR1 SEHNR and CDR2 FQNEAQ (reference sequence). With 5 bases removed from V and 1 base from J, the gap between germline ends came to 4 bases. The CDR3 sequence is 12 residues long. The CDR3 reads CASSPRTDTQYF. For the CDR3, the DNA is TGTGCCAGCAGCCCCCGCACAGATACGCAGTATTTT. The full variable domain, in which reference TRBV7-9 and TRBJ2-3 provide the parts outside the CDR3, is DTGVSQNPRHKITKRGQNVTFRCDPISEHNRLYWYRQTLGQGPEFLTYFQNEAQLEKSRLLSDRFSAERPKGSFSTLEIQRTEQGDSAMYLCASSPRTDTQYFGPGTRLTVL.

V and J are TRBV19 and TRBJ2-5; D is unclear. This CDR3 has 14 residues. The V end lost 4 bases, the J end lost 7 bases, and 16 bases lay between the germline ends. CDR1 LNHDA and CDR2 SQIVND come from the germline V gene (reference sequence). The chain's CDR3 is CASSTTVVPGTQYF. As DNA, the CDR3 is TGTGCCAGTAGTACGACGGTCGTTCCAGGGACCCAGTACTTC.

This chain links TRBV18 with TRBJ2-7, with D possibly matching TRBD1 (6 bases). Trimming pared 3 bases from V and 3 bases from J, leaving 12 bases between. The CDR3 spans 14 residues. CDR1 and CDR2 from the germline V gene are KGHSH and LQKENI. CDR3 DNA: TGTGCCAGCTCACCCCCAGGGGCCGACTACGAGCAGTACTTC. Translated, it gives CASSPPGADYEQYF.

This clone was recorded a few times. V usage is TRBV19 and J usage is TRBJ2-1, with TRBD1 matching 9 bases. Germline CDR1 reads LNHDA; CDR2 reads SQIVND (reference sequence). The CDR3 contains 13 residues. V shed 5 bases, J shed 8 bases, and the junction held 4 bases outside the gene matches. CDR3: CASSATGGDEQFF. As DNA, the CDR3 is TGTGCCAGTAGTGCTACAGGGGGCGATGAGCAGTTCTTC.

This clone was picked up a small number of times. V and J are TRBV7-2 and TRBJ1-1, with D perhaps TRBD1 (5 bases). The germline gives CDR1 SGHTA, CDR2 FQGNSA. Trimming removed 0 bases at V and 7 bases at J, with 15 bases between. The length of the CDR3 is 15 residues. The CDR3 nucleotides are TGTGCCAGCAGCTTAGCGCTATCAGGGCGGGTTGAAGCTTTCTTT. Translating gives CASSLALSGRVEAFF.

The chain recombines TRBV7-2 with TRBJ2-7, with 7 positions matching TRBD1. With 2 bases clipped from V and 3 bases from J, the junction kept 4 bases outside the gene matches. Germline loops: CDR1 SGHTA, CDR2 FQGNSA. The CDR3 runs 14 residues. The CDR3 loop is CASSLLGQFYEQYF. CDR3 DNA sequence: TGTGCCAGCAGCTTACTGGGACAGTTCTACGAGCAGTACTTC.